These T cell receptor beta chains were read from a single sample in a study of shared clonotypes between healthy human individuals. Measured with immunoSEQ multiplex PCR; TCRdb has only the in-frame clones, and not every one. This sample has roughly 1,100,000 clones, with about 75% found just once. Specimen: memory CD4+ T cells sorted from blood. Receptors were obtained from a young man in good health. The CDR3 runs from the conserved cysteine through the conserved F or W. A D gene is named only where the DNA matches it firmly. Size values are once, few and many counts, or a class for expanded clones, and some rows have none.

NA	TRBJ1-5	NA	TRBV21-1	CASSKIRTINQPQHF	TGTGCCAGCAGCAAAATCCGCACTATCAATCAGCCCCAGCATTTT
NA	TRBJ2-3	NA	TRBV28	CASTPLRPGSADTQYF	TGTGCCAGCACCCCCCTGCGGCCGGGATCGGCAGATACGCAGTATTTT
NA	TRBJ1-1	NA	TRBV6-6	CASSFRGTEAFF	TGTGCCAGCAGTTTTCGGGGGACTGAAGCTTTCTTT
NA	TRBJ2-1	NA	TRBV14	CASSARNEQFF	TGTGCCAGCAGCGCCCGCAATGAGCAGTTCTTC
few	TRBJ2-6	NA	TRBV7-6	CASSPGGTGANVLTF	TGTGCCAGCAGCCCAGGAGGGACTGGGGCCAACGTCCTGACTTTC
NA	TRBJ2-6	NA	TRBV5-4	CASSLGANVLTF	TGTGCCAGCAGCCTCGGGGCCAACGTCCTGACTTTC
NA	TRBJ2-7	TRBD2	TRBV9	CASSVGLGTSNDEQYF	TGTGCCAGCAGCGTAGGTCTTGGGACTAGCAACGACGAGCAGTACTTC
NA	TRBJ2-1	TRBD2	TRBV5-4	CASSGLAGNDEQFF	TGTGCCAGCAGTGGACTAGCGGGGAACGATGAGCAGTTCTTC
NA	TRBJ1-2	TRBD1	TRBV28	CASSYPGTGADGYTF	TGTGCCAGCAGTTACCCCGGGACAGGGGCCGATGGCTACACCTTC
NA	TRBJ2-4	NA	TRBV10-3	CAISESGDTFFSF	TGTGCCATCAGTGAGTCAGGGGACACCTTCTTCAGCTTC
NA	TRBJ2-7	TRBD1	TRBV7-3	CASSLSGTGIYEQYF	TGTGCCAGCAGCTTAAGTGGGACAGGGATCTACGAGCAGTACTTC
NA	TRBJ2-1	NA	TRBV9	CASSVGLGGPSYNEQFF	TGTGCCAGCAGCGTAGGTCTGGGGGGGCCGTCCTACAATGAGCAGTTCTTC
NA	TRBJ1-1	NA	TRBV10-3	CAISERRRWDTEAFF	TGTGCCATCAGTGAGCGGAGGCGGTGGGACACTGAAGCTTTCTTT
once	TRBJ1-2	TRBD1	TRBV5-1	CASSSDRGQGGYTF	TGCGCCAGCAGCTCTGACAGGGGGCAGGGTGGCTACACCTTC
NA	TRBJ2-5	TRBD1	TRBV19	CASRQGGRETQYF	TGTGCCAGTAGACAGGGGGGAAGGGAGACCCAGTACTTC
NA	TRBJ2-7	NA	TRBV6-5	CASSRGGDEQYF	TGTGCCAGCAGTCGAGGGGGGGACGAGCAGTACTTC
NA	TRBJ1-4	NA	TRBV18	CASSPSGNEKLFF	TGTGCCAGCTCACCTTCCGGGAATGAAAAACTGTTTTTT
NA	TRBJ1-5	NA	TRBV28	CASLEGGWSNQPQHF	TGTGCCAGCTTAGAGGGGGGCTGGAGCAATCAGCCCCAGCATTTT
NA	TRBJ1-4	NA	TRBV18	CASSPYPGTNEKLFF	TGTGCCAGCTCACCTTACCCCGGGACTAATGAAAAACTGTTTTTT
NA	TRBJ2-3	TRBD2	TRBV5-4	CASSLGLAGGDTQYF	TGTGCCAGCAGCTTGGGACTAGCGGGTGGAGATACGCAGTATTTT
NA	TRBJ1-1	NA	TRBV29-1	CSSRPGGRRTEAFF	TGCAGCTCCCGCCCGGGTGGTAGGAGGACTGAAGCTTTCTTT
NA	TRBJ1-5	TRBD1	TRBV6-1	CATSGQGGQPQHF	TGTGCCACTAGCGGACAGGGGGGTCAGCCCCAGCATTTT
NA	TRBJ1-4	NA	TRBV10-3	CAIGAGLNEKLFF	TGTGCCATCGGGGCAGGGCTTAATGAAAAACTGTTTTTT
NA	TRBJ1-1	TRBD1	TRBV5-1	CASSSGRTGPPNTEAFF	TGCGCCAGCAGCTCGGGACGGACAGGACCACCCAACACTGAAGCTTTCTTT
NA	TRBJ2-3	NA	TRBV6-5	CASRRGLSERRVYF	TGTGCCAGCAGAAGGGGCCTATCTGAACGGCGGGTGTATTTT
NA	TRBJ2-7	NA	TRBV6-6	CASSPSQGYEQYF	TGTGCCAGCAGTCCCTCCCAGGGCTACGAGCAGTACTTC
NA	TRBJ2-5	TRBD2	TRBV29-1	CSVEFGLAETQYF	TGCAGCGTTGAATTTGGACTAGCGGAGACCCAGTACTTC
NA	TRBJ2-7	TRBD1	TRBV5-1	CASRAATGGSSGSYEQYF	TGCGCCAGCAGGGCAGCTACAGGGGGATCCAGCGGCTCCTACGAGCAGTACTTC
NA	TRBJ2-7	TRBD2	TRBV5-1	CASSSPGLAGSEQYF	TGCGCCAGCAGCTCCCCGGGACTAGCGGGAAGCGAGCAGTACTTC
once	TRBJ2-2	NA	TRBV7-6	CASSPGTQYTGELFF	TGTGCCAGCAGCCCCGGGACCCAGTACACCGGGGAGCTGTTTTTT
NA	TRBJ2-1	NA	TRBV5-6	CASSLGAGTNNEQFF	TGTGCCAGCAGCTTGGGGGCAGGGACCAACAATGAGCAGTTCTTC
NA	TRBJ2-3	NA	TRBV5-6	CASSLSVRSTDTQYF	TGTGCCAGCAGCCTATCAGTACGTAGCACAGATACGCAGTATTTT
NA	TRBJ2-3	NA	TRBV12-5	CASGRGGLGTDTQYF	TGTGCTAGTGGCCGCGGGGGCCTCGGGACAGATACGCAGTATTTT
NA	TRBJ1-3	NA	TRBV5-1	CASSLGWTGGNTIYF	TGCGCCAGCAGCTTGGGATGGACTGGTGGGAACACCATATATTTT
NA	TRBJ1-4	TRBD1	TRBV18	CASSPPGQGREKLFF	TGTGCCAGCTCACCACCGGGACAGGGTAGAGAAAAACTGTTTTTT
NA	TRBJ1-6	TRBD1	TRBV7-9	CASSPTQGNYSPLHF	TGTGCCAGCAGCCCCACACAGGGGAATTATTCACCCCTCCACTTT
NA	TRBJ2-4	TRBD1	TRBV7-9	CASSLRTGPENIQYF	TGTGCCAGCAGCCTCAGGACAGGGCCCGAAAACATTCAGTACTTC
NA	TRBJ2-7	NA	TRBV5-1	CASSFSQYEQYF	TGCGCCAGCAGCTTTAGTCAGTACGAGCAGTACTTC
NA	TRBJ2-3	NA	TRBV5-1	CASSLVVGGTDTQYF	TGCGCCAGCAGCTTGGTGGTGGGAGGAACAGATACGCAGTATTTT
NA	TRBJ1-1	NA	TRBV28	CAGSLYPGASNTEAFF	TGTGCCGGCAGTTTATACCCAGGGGCGTCGAACACTGAAGCTTTCTTT
NA	TRBJ2-5	TRBD2	TRBV10-2	CASSDSSGARETQYF	TGCGCCAGCAGTGATTCTAGCGGGGCCCGAGAGACCCAGTACTTC
once	TRBJ1-2	NA	TRBV4-2	CASSPTRQANYGYTF	TGTGCCAGCAGCCCGACTAGGCAAGCTAACTATGGCTACACCTTC
NA	TRBJ1-1	NA	TRBV11-2	CASSLPLDILYTEAFF	TGTGCCAGCAGCTTACCGCTGGACATCCTTTACACTGAAGCTTTCTTT
few	TRBJ2-5	TRBD2	TRBV7-6	CASTLRASGEGETQYF	TGTGCCAGCACGCTCCGGGCTAGCGGGGAAGGAGAGACCCAGTACTTC
NA	TRBJ2-3	TRBD2	TRBV4-1	CASSQVGLAGDTQYF	TGCGCCAGCAGCCAAGTGGGACTAGCGGGAGATACGCAGTATTTT
NA	TRBJ2-5	NA	TRBV25-1	CASSRTGSRETQYF	TGTGCCAGCAGCCGCACAGGGTCGCGAGAGACCCAGTACTTC
few	TRBJ1-5	NA	TRBV29-1	CSVAGLGQPQHF	TGCAGCGTTGCAGGGCTGGGTCAGCCCCAGCATTTT
NA	TRBJ1-1	NA	TRBV30	CAWNVGRGTEAFF	TGTGCCTGGAATGTGGGAAGGGGCACTGAAGCTTTCTTT
few	TRBJ2-7	TRBD2	TRBV5-8	CASSLQRGPYEQYF	TGTGCCAGCAGCCTCCAGCGGGGGCCCTACGAGCAGTACTTC
few	TRBJ1-1	NA	TRBV9	CASTPPGGGNTEAFF	TGTGCCAGCACGCCGCCGGGGGGAGGGAACACTGAAGCTTTCTTT
medium-sized	TRBJ2-2	TRBD1	TRBV7-2	CASSYRQGGTGELFF	TGTGCCAGCAGCTACCGACAGGGCGGCACCGGGGAGCTGTTTTTT
NA	TRBJ1-2	TRBD1	TRBV27	CATGQGYGYTF	TGTGCCACCGGACAGGGCTATGGCTACACCTTC
NA	TRBJ2-2	TRBD2	TRBV5-6	CASSLGLAGGELFF	TGTGCCAGCAGCTTGGGCCTAGCGGGAGGGGAGCTGTTTTTT
NA	TRBJ2-5	NA	TRBV27	CASSFLGVQETQYF	TGTGCCAGCAGTTTTTTAGGGGTACAAGAGACCCAGTACTTC
NA	TRBJ1-1	NA	TRBV10-1	CASSETVGYTEAFF	TGCGCCAGCAGTGAGACAGTCGGGTACACTGAAGCTTTCTTT
NA	TRBJ1-2	NA	TRBV9	CASSPQGAMAGLDGYTF	TGTGCCAGCAGCCCACAGGGAGCGATGGCAGGGTTGGATGGCTACACCTTC
NA	TRBJ2-7	TRBD2	TRBV7-9	CASSPSAGGPYEQYF	TGTGCCAGCAGCCCCTCGGCGGGAGGGCCCTACGAGCAGTACTTC